This T cell receptor beta chain was recorded in a study of shared clonotypes between healthy human individuals. Sorted subsets were amplified in replicate PCRs using around 220 ng DNA, tens of thousands of T cell genomes. Using immunoSEQ multiplex PCR, the repertoire was profiled, and TCRdb retains in-frame clones only, with some absent. Of about 1.9 million clones in the sample, just under 95% are singletons; the top ten hold roughly 1.7%. Naive CD8 cells lacked CD45RO and underwent positive selection for CCR7, leaving out terminally differentiated effector memory CD45RA+ cells. Every donor, a Caucasian adult, lived in Nashville, Tennessee. The V and J ends lost 11 bases and 0 bases, in that order; junction bases with no gene match: 11. Germline CDR1 reads MDHEN; CDR2 reads SYDVKM. This CDR3 has 16 amino acids. On this clone itself: Its target is not known.

Study-wide results and caveats: Larger estimated richness was generally seen in naive subsets than in memory subsets.

This clonotype was sampled from a young man in good health. Some clones in this sample may be carry-over from other donors' samples. The chain employs TRBV28 and TRBJ2-1; TRBD2 matches 9 bases. The sample was naive CD8+ T cells from PBMCs. The CDR3 nucleotides are TGTGCCGTCGGGCTCCGGCGGGAGGGCTCCTACAATGAGCAGTTCTTC. As protein: CAVGLRREGSYNEQFF.